This T cell receptor (beta chain) was recovered during a study of blood T cell repertoires in COVID-19. Per the authors' pipeline: Reference gene primers were amplified, and this amplification served to estimate nucleated cell counts. This table comes from immunoSEQ multiplex PCR, and its TCRdb copy is limited to in-frame clones, with some not included. That table is the source of V, J and clone size, and D and trimming were worked out from the DNA. The sample yields over 250,000 clones, roughly 90% seen once. The source is a woman younger than 45 with COVID-19, enrolled during active disease. Sequencing was done on a sample of peripheral blood.

CDR3 sequence (DNA): TGTGCCAGCAGCTTAGCAGGGGAACCGAACACCATATATTTT. Protein product: CASSLAGEPNTIYF. This sequence joins TRBV7-8 and TRBJ1-3, with a weak D call TRBD1 (5 bases). V was shortened by 0 bases and J by 7 bases, with 10 bases between the two germline ends. Germline values: CDR1 SGHVS, CDR2 FQNEAQ. The CDR3 is made up of 14 amino acids. The whole variable domain, filled in from reference TRBV7-8 and TRBJ1-3, reads GAGVSQSPRYKVAKRGQDVALRCDPISGHVSLFWYQQALGQGPEFLTYFQNEAQLDKSGLPSDRFFAERPEGSVSTLKIQRTQQEDSAVYLCASSLAGEPNTIYFGEGSWLTVV.